The clone carrying this T cell receptor (beta chain) was found many times. The antigen is undetermined. From the RT-PCR reads, TCRdb called clonotypes with MiXCR, one entry per CDR3 protein. The repertoire consists of about 780,000 distinct CDR3 sequences, with about 18% occurring once and the leading ten covering approximately 11%. Germline CDR1 reads DFQATT; CDR2 reads SNEGSKA (reference sequence). The ends were cut back, 3 bases at V and 14 bases at J, with 18 bases in the middle. This CDR3 comprises 12 residues. These data are taken from a study of response to subunit inactivated influenza vaccine. Study conclusions and caveats: New T cells are recruited in small numbers by each seasonal influenza vaccination, according to the authors' suggestion.

Material: PBMCs from blood, obtained around 5 days after vaccination. The V gene is TRBV20-1, the J gene TRBJ2-3; maybe TRBD2 (6 bases). The clonotype originates from a man in his fifties who received an inactivated influenza vaccine. The CDR3 spells CSASTQGGDPYF. CDR3 bases: TGCAGTGCTAGCACCCAGGGAGGCGACCCGTATTTT.